The clone carrying this T cell receptor (beta chain) turned up a few times. Its antigen is as yet unknown. The CDR3 has 16 amino acids. The germline V gene encodes CDR1 SQVTM and CDR2 ANQGSEA. The V segment lost 4 bases and the J segment 0 bases; nucleotides outside the gene matches: 3. This entry is derived from a study of cytomegalovirus exposure and HLA in healthy donors. Study results and caveats: The study flagged fewer than 200 TCR beta chains as cytomegalovirus-associated. In a later analysis, compared with equally common non-associated chains, HLA-associated beta chains were more expanded. Rarity characterized most TCR sequences, yet some public TCRs appeared in many donors.

The PCR used 60 Vbeta and 13 Jbeta primers. TCRdb keeps only in-frame clones here, not all; method: immunoSEQ multiplex PCR. The sample lists 150,000 to 200,000 clones, around three quarters occurring once. Samples came from healthy bone marrow donors. Sequencing input: PBMCs. The rearrangement uses TRBV29-1 and TRBJ1-4; 12 bases are a match to TRBD1. The TCR sequence derives from a man in his forties or fifties in good health and CMV-seropositive. For the CDR3, the DNA is TGCAGCGTTGGGGGGACAGGGGGCTCAACTAATGAAAAACTGTTTTTT. Amino acids: CSVGGTGGSTNEKLFF. The complete variable domain, with remaining parts taken from reference TRBV29-1 and TRBJ1-4, reads SAVISQKPSRDICQRGTSLTIQCQVDSQVTMMFWYRQQPGQSLTLIATANQGSEATYESGFVIDKFPISRPNLTFSTLTVSNMSPEDSSIYLCSVGGTGGSTNEKLFFGSGTQLSVL.